The next 13 T cell receptor beta chains were all read from a single sample in a study of graft-versus-host responses after intestinal transplantation. TCRdb's table, derived via immunoSEQ multiplex PCR, lists solely in-frame clones and lacks some. The table records 100,000 or so clones, about 90% of them present only once. Antigen specificity for these receptors is unknown. This specimen was unstimulated CD4+ T cells sorted from spleen or lymph node cells, taken before intestinal transplant. These receptors all stem from a human donor who received an intestinal transplant.

This chain links TRBV19 with TRBJ1-6; 10 nucleotides agree with TRBD1. Per the germline V gene, CDR1 is LNHDA and CDR2 is SQIVND (reference sequence). There are 14 residues in the CDR3. J gave up 9 bases and V 8 bases, and 7 bases lay outside the gene matches. Here the CDR3 reads CASSSRDRGSPLHF. The DNA for the CDR3 is TGTGCCAGTTCCTCCCGGGACAGGGGTTCACCCCTCCACTTT.

The rearrangement links TRBV2 to TRBJ2-1; no clear D gene. Trimming left V 8 bases short and J 2 bases short, with 10 bases between. Looked up from germline, CDR1 is SNHLY and CDR2 is FYNNEI. The CDR3 is 13 residues long. CDR3 loop: CASQTLAYNEQFF. CDR3 coding DNA: TGTGCCAGCCAAACCCTAGCCTACAATGAGCAGTTCTTC.

The rearrangement uses TRBV15 and TRBJ2-7, with D unclear. Trimming pared 2 bases from V and 3 bases from J, leaving 11 bases between. CDR3 length: 14 residues. CDR1 is LNHNV, CDR2 YYDKDF, per germline (reference sequence). CDR3 DNA: TGTGCCACCAGCAGACACAGTACAAGCTACGAGCAGTACTTC. It codes for CATSRHSTSYEQYF.

The genes are TRBV9 and TRBJ1-1; D perhaps matches TRBD1 (5 bases). CDR1 and CDR2 from the germline V gene are SGDLS and YYNGEE. The V gene lost 4 bases and the J gene lost 3 bases, with 13 bases spanning the gap. CDR3 size: 14 residues. CDR3 sequence reads: CASSPNWGDTEAFF. CDR3 DNA: TGTGCCAGCAGCCCTAACTGGGGGGACACTGAAGCTTTCTTT.

The chain has TRBV27 and TRBJ2-7; TRBD2 might be the D (5 bases). The germline V gene has CDR1 MNHEY and CDR2 SMNVEV (reference sequence). This CDR3 has 15 residues. V was trimmed by 2 bases and J by 2 bases, leaving 13 bases between them. CDR3 sequence: CASSLNPPGTYEQYF. The CDR3 bases are TGTGCCAGCAGTTTAAACCCCCCGGGGACCTACGAGCAGTACTTC.

The genes are TRBV14 and TRBJ1-4; unclear D gene. V was pared by 1 base and J by 0 bases, with 9 bases between. The CDR3 runs to 16 residues. Germline V gives CDR1 SGHDN, CDR2 FVKESK. CDR3 sequence: CASSQVRGTTNEKLFF. In nucleotides, the CDR3 is TGTGCCAGCAGCCAAGTTCGAGGGACAACTAATGAAAAACTGTTTTTT.

J is TRBJ2-1 and V is TRBV5-1; TRBD2 aligns across 13 bases. From germline, CDR1 is SGHRS and CDR2 YFSETQ. The CDR3 runs 17 residues. Trimming at V came to 3 bases and at J to 3 bases, leaving 6 bases not matched to a gene. The CDR3 DNA reads as TGCGCCAGCAGCTCCACTAGCGGGGGGGCCGTCTACAATGAGCAGTTCTTC. This encodes CASSSTSGGAVYNEQFF.

The chain links TRBV2 to TRBJ2-7; 11 bases align to TRBD2. The J call may be faulty, since TRBJ2-1 better matches the DNA end. The germline CDR1 and CDR2 sequences are SNHLY and FYNNEI. The CDR3 runs to 16 residues. CDR3 amino acids: CASSETSGGSYNEQFF. CDR3 in DNA: TGTGCCAGCAGTGAAACTAGCGGGGGATCCTACAATGAGCAGTTCTTC.

This rearrangement joins TRBV28 to TRBJ1-1; 7 positions match TRBD1. J gave up 1 base and V 3 bases, and 5 bases lay outside the gene matches. This CDR3 contains 15 residues. Germline-derived CDR1 and CDR2 are MDHEN and SYDVKM. CDR3 sequence: CASSLLGQQNTEAFF. CDR3 DNA: TGTGCCAGCAGTTTGCTGGGACAGCAGAACACTGAAGCTTTCTTT.

The chain is built from TRBV5-1 and TRBJ2-7; TRBD1 agrees at 9 bases. This CDR3 spans 15 amino acids. Germline trimming cut 4 bases from V and 2 bases from J; bases unmatched to any gene: 7. The germline V gene encodes CDR1 SGHRS and CDR2 YFSETQ. The CDR3 here is CASSVLGQGAYEQYF. The DNA of the CDR3 is TGCGCCAGCAGCGTCTTGGGACAGGGAGCCTACGAGCAGTACTTC.

This clone was seen a handful of times. This sequence joins TRBV6-5 and TRBJ1-1; D is uncertain. Trimming removed 6 bases from V and 1 base from J, with 9 bases in between. This CDR3 spans 13 amino acids. Germline loops: CDR1 MNHEY, CDR2 SVGAGI. The CDR3 protein is CASRTTENTEAFF. Here the CDR3 DNA reads TGTGCCAGCAGAACAACAGAGAACACTGAAGCTTTCTTT.

The V gene is TRBV7-6, the J gene TRBJ2-2; a weak D match, TRBD2 (8 bases). The CDR3 runs 18 residues. Germline V CDR1 and CDR2: SGHVS, FNYEAQ. Trimming removed 4 bases at V and 3 bases at J, with 21 bases between. The CDR3 loop is CASSSKGAGGAYTGELFF. In DNA, the CDR3 is TGTGCCAGCAGCTCGAAGGGGGCCGGGGGGGCGTACACCGGGGAGCTGTTTTTT.

This CDR3 is CASSLSSNTDTQYF. The CDR3 region has the DNA TGTGCCAGCAGTTTAAGCTCGAACACAGATACGCAGTATTTT. The chain is built from TRBV27 and TRBJ2-3, with D hard to call. The CDR3 loop spans 14 amino acids. Germline V CDR1 and CDR2: MNHEY, SMNVEV (reference sequence). Trimming stripped 2 bases from V and 2 bases from J, with 8 bases between.